The rows below give T cell receptor beta chains drawn from one sample of a study of identical twins' blood T cells. TCRdb independently ran MiXCR on the 5' RACE reads; one entry per CDR3 protein. The repertoire holds 400,000 or so distinct CDR3 sequences, with 25% to 35% as singletons. Sequenced: PBMCs. The receptors come from a woman between 18 and 50 years old in good health. The CDR3 runs from the conserved cysteine through the conserved F or W. D genes are given only for firm matches. Part of the rows lack a size; the others show once, few, many or a class for expanded clones.

d_gene	v_gene	abundance	j_gene	CDR3aa	CDR3nt
-	TRBV7-6	few	TRBJ1-4	CASSSSSREKLFF	TGTGCCAGCAGCTCCTCTTCCCGGGAAAAACTGTTTTTT
-	TRBV20-1	once	TRBJ1-5	CSARSDSNQPQHF	TGCAGTGCTAGATCCGATAGCAATCAGCCCCAGCATTTT
TRBD1	TRBV28	few	TRBJ2-1	CASSFQKQGPQFF	TGTGCCAGCAGTTTTCAGAAACAGGGGCCGCAGTTCTTC
-	TRBV29-1	few	TRBJ1-2	CSVSSWDGYGYTF	TGCAGCGTATCAAGTTGGGACGGCTATGGCTACACCTTC
TRBD2	TRBV5-1	few	TRBJ2-1	CASSILAGGRFIF	TGCGCCAGCAGCATTTTGGCGGGAGGGAGGTTTATCTTC
-	TRBV5-1	-	TRBJ2-1	CASRSSRFNEQFF	TGCGCCAGCAGAAGTTCGAGATTCAATGAGCAGTTCTTC
TRBD2	TRBV27	-	TRBJ2-7	CASSFSVMTSGSYEQYF	TGTGCCAGCAGTTTTTCGGTTATGACTAGCGGGAGCTACGAGCAGTACTTC
TRBD1	TRBV6-2/TRBV6-3	few	TRBJ1-2	CASSPTGPPQANYGYTF	TGTGCCAGCAGCCCGACAGGGCCTCCTCAAGCTAACTATGGCTACACCTTC
-	TRBV27	many	TRBJ2-7	CASSFAGYEQYF	TGTGCCAGCAGTTTCGCTGGTTACGAGCAGTACTTC
-	TRBV2	-	TRBJ2-5	CASSPQFDRYF	TGTGCCAGCAGCCCCCAGTTCGACCGGTACTTC
TRBD2	TRBV20-1	many	TRBJ2-1	CSARETGTSGSYNEQFF	TGCAGTGCTAGGGAAACCGGGACTAGCGGGTCCTACAATGAGCAGTTCTTC
-	TRBV6-2/TRBV6-3	few	TRBJ1-4	CASSYVGGTNEKLFF	TGTGCCAGCAGTTACGTTGGCGGAACTAATGAAAAACTGTTTTTT
-	TRBV29-1	once	TRBJ1-2	CSVVFRGATYGYTF	TGCAGCGTTGTATTCCGTGGGGCGACCTATGGCTACACCTTC
-	TRBV12-5	-	TRBJ1-3	CAGGLVRRSSGNTIYF	TGTGCTGGTGGTTTGGTACGAAGGAGCTCTGGAAACACCATATATTTT
-	TRBV11-2	few	TRBJ1-1	CASRYTGNTEAFF	TGTGCCAGCAGGTATACAGGTAACACTGAAGCTTTCTTT
TRBD2	TRBV20-1	few	TRBJ2-1	CSASGRAWNEQFF	TGCAGTGCTAGCGGGAGGGCCTGGAATGAGCAGTTCTTC
TRBD1	TRBV29-1	-	TRBJ1-1	CSVVEGANTEAFF	TGCAGCGTTGTTGAGGGGGCGAACACTGAAGCTTTCTTT
TRBD1	TRBV7-9	once	TRBJ1-1	CASSRRQGRLNTEAFF	TGTGCCAGCAGCCGCCGACAGGGACGCTTGAACACTGAAGCTTTCTTT
TRBD1	TRBV2	-	TRBJ2-3	CAGSLDRGLGDTQYF	TGTGCCGGCAGCCTCGACAGGGGTTTAGGAGATACGCAGTATTTT
-	TRBV29-1	few	TRBJ1-3	CSVSPIGAGNTIYF	TGCAGCGTCTCCCCGATCGGTGCTGGAAACACCATATATTTT
-	TRBV5-1	-	TRBJ1-6	CASSLDSMSSYNSPLHF	TGCGCCAGCAGCTTGGACAGTATGAGCTCCTATAATTCACCCCTCCACTTT
-	TRBV7-9	-	TRBJ1-4	CASSLTQEGNEKLFF	TGTGCCAGCAGCTTAACTCAGGAAGGGAATGAAAAACTGTTTTTT
-	TRBV11-2	few	TRBJ2-2	CASSFLFWNTGELFF	TGTGCCAGCAGCTTCCTGTTTTGGAACACCGGGGAGCTGTTTTTT
-	TRBV20-1	few	TRBJ1-2	CSANDIVEGPPHDGYTF	TGCAGTGCTAACGACATTGTCGAAGGACCCCCGCACGATGGCTACACCTTC
-	TRBV6-6	few	TRBJ2-2	CASSFGRGLNTGELFF	TGTGCCAGCAGTTTTGGAAGGGGACTTAACACCGGGGAGCTGTTTTTT
-	TRBV5-1	few	TRBJ2-7	CASSLDPWDREVQYF	TGCGCCAGCAGCTTGGACCCTTGGGATAGGGAAGTGCAGTACTTC
-	TRBV6-1	-	TRBJ1-2	CASSYQGSNYGYTF	TGTGCCAGCAGTTACCAGGGATCTAACTATGGCTACACCTTC
-	TRBV20-1	-	TRBJ2-2	CSARVGRDTGELFF	TGCAGCGCTAGAGTTGGGCGAGACACCGGGGAGCTGTTTTTT
TRBD1	TRBV7-9	few	TRBJ1-1	CASSLTGGINTEAFF	TGTGCCAGCAGCCTTACAGGGGGCATAAACACTGAAGCTTTCTTT
-	TRBV20-1	-	TRBJ1-2	CSARGPQGLGYTF	TGCAGTGCTAGAGGACCCCAGGGTCTTGGCTACACCTTC
-	TRBV14	-	TRBJ1-3	CASSRDTGSGNTIYF	TGTGCCAGCAGCCGGGACACGGGCTCTGGAAACACCATATATTTT
-	TRBV20-1	many	TRBJ2-1	CSARDRRRGTYNEQFF	TGCAGTGCTAGAGATCGAAGGCGGGGAACCTACAATGAGCAGTTCTTC
-	TRBV12-5	few	TRBJ1-6	CASGLYLSGSPLHF	TGTGCTAGTGGTTTGTACCTTTCTGGCTCACCCCTCCACTTT
TRBD1	TRBV4-1	-	TRBJ1-3	CASSFLRTGVAGNTIYF	TGCGCCAGCAGCTTCTTGAGGACAGGGGTAGCTGGAAACACCATATATTTT
-	TRBV20-1	-	TRBJ2-2	CSARPWGNIGELFF	TGCAGTGCCCGTCCCTGGGGGAACATCGGGGAGCTGTTTTTT
-	TRBV9	few	TRBJ1-2	CASSVVRGSSYGYTF	TGTGCCAGCAGCGTAGTAAGAGGTTCGAGCTATGGCTACACCTTC
-	TRBV7-8	-	TRBJ2-3	CASSPTPLHTDTQYF	TGTGCCAGCAGCCCAACCCCCCTACACACAGATACGCAGTATTTT
-	TRBV10-3	few	TRBJ1-2	CAIARPNYGYTF	TGTGCCATAGCAAGACCGAACTATGGCTACACCTTC
-	TRBV29-1	-	TRBJ2-3	CSVEEGTGNLDTQYF	TGCAGCGTTGAGGAGGGCACAGGGAATTTAGATACGCAGTATTTT
-	TRBV6-5	-	TRBJ2-3	CSSSFNIDSQNTQYF	TGTTCCAGCAGTTTCAACATTGATAGTCAGAATACGCAGTATTTT
TRBD1	TRBV29-1	few	TRBJ1-4	CSGGTGKDEKLFF	TGCAGCGGCGGGACAGGGAAGGATGAAAAACTGTTTTTT
-	TRBV6-2/TRBV6-3	-	TRBJ1-5	CASSPIQVANNQPQHF	TGTGCCAGCAGCCCTATACAGGTGGCTAACAATCAGCCCCAGCATTTT
TRBD1	TRBV7-8	-	TRBJ1-3	CASSWTGDSGNTIYF	TGTGCCAGCAGCTGGACAGGAGACTCTGGAAACACCATATATTTT
-	TRBV2	few	TRBJ1-3	CASRVGRALSGNTIYF	TGTGCCAGCAGGGTCGGACGGGCCCTCTCTGGAAACACCATATATTTT
-	TRBV7-9	few	TRBJ1-2	CASSPISNYGYTF	TGTGCCAGCAGCCCGATATCCAACTATGGCTACACCTTC
-	TRBV5-5	-	TRBJ1-2	CASSEDDMLNYGYTF	TGTGCCAGCAGCGAAGATGACATGCTGAACTATGGCTACACCTTC
-	TRBV5-1	-	TRBJ2-1	CASSLKGDEQFF	TGCGCCAGCAGCTTGAAAGGGGATGAGCAGTTCTTC
TRBD1	TRBV20-1	few	TRBJ1-2	CSARDQDRGWGYTF	TGCAGTGCTAGAGATCAGGACAGGGGATGGGGCTACACCTTC
-	TRBV29-1	few	TRBJ2-1	CSVLLGGIEQFF	TGCAGCGTTTTACTCGGGGGAATCGAGCAGTTCTTC
-	TRBV18	-	TRBJ1-3	CAIKTGNTIYF	TGTGCCATTAAAACTGGAAACACCATATATTTT
TRBD2	TRBV7-9	-	TRBJ2-1	CASSLFLAGGMNEQFF	TGTGCCAGCAGCTTATTTTTAGCGGGAGGGATGAATGAGCAGTTCTTC
-	TRBV20-1	many	TRBJ1-5	CSAADPRADGPQHF	TGCAGTGCCGCCGACCCCCGAGCGGACGGGCCCCAGCATTTT
-	TRBV29-1	-	TRBJ1-1	CSVESGTEAFF	TGCAGCGTTGAATCGGGCACTGAAGCTTTCTTT
TRBD1	TRBV5-1	-	TRBJ2-2	CASSIGQGLTGELFF	TGCGCCAGCAGCATTGGACAGGGGTTAACCGGGGAGCTGTTTTTT
TRBD1	TRBV6-6	many	TRBJ1-2	CASSYFGQGYGYTF	TGTGCCAGCAGTTACTTCGGACAGGGCTATGGCTACACCTTC
-	TRBV3-1	-	TRBJ1-3	CASTREGIPDSGNTIYF	TGTGCCAGCACCCGAGAGGGTATCCCGGACTCTGGAAACACCATATATTTT
TRBD1	TRBV3-1	many	TRBJ2-2	CASSQVDRTGELFF	TGTGCCAGCAGCCAAGTGGACAGGACCGGGGAGCTGTTTTTT
TRBD1	TRBV18	few	TRBJ1-1	CASSSDRASTEAFF	TGTGCCAGCTCATCCGACAGGGCGAGCACTGAAGCTTTCTTT
-	TRBV5-1	few	TRBJ2-2	CASSLDSTGSLTGELFF	TGCGCCAGCAGCTTGGATTCGACTGGTAGTCTCACCGGGGAGCTGTTTTTT
-	TRBV5-1	few	TRBJ2-2	CASSLWQGNTGELFF	TGCGCCAGCAGCTTGTGGCAGGGGAACACCGGGGAGCTGTTTTTT